Included here is one T cell receptor (beta chain) sequence, with context. Its antigen is not known. The data were taken from a study of monozygotic twins with cystic fibrosis. Some clones are missing from TCRdb's copy, which holds only in-frame ones; the method was immunoSEQ multiplex PCR. This sample carries approximately 25,000 clones, 80% to 95% of them seen once, and the ten largest clones take under 0.3%. This CDR3 has 16 residues. Study-wide results and limits: The repertoire was suggested to be naive-dominated, clonality median approximately 0.0098.

The receptor's source is a girl aged 2 to 9 with cystic fibrosis. The V call is TRBV12-1, the J call TRBJ1-4; the table assigns TRBD1, which was not confirmed against the DNA. TRBV12-1 is tagged as a pseudogene. The sequencing sample was made of blood. The CDR3 loop is CASSAISGTTNEKLFF. CDR3 DNA sequence: TGTGCCAGCAGCGCCATATCAGGGACAACTAATGAAAAACTGTTTTTT.